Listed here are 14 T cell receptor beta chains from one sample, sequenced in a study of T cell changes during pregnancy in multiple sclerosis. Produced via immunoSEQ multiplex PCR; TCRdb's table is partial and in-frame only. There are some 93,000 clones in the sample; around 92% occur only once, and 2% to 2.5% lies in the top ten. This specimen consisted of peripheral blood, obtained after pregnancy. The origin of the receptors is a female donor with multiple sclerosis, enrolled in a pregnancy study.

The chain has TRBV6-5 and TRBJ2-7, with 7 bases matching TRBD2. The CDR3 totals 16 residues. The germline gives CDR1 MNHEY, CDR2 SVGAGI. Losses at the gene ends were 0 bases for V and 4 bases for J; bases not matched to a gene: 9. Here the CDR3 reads CASSYSRSGAGYEQYF. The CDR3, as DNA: TGTGCCAGCAGTTACTCGCGGAGCGGAGCGGGATACGAGCAGTACTTC.

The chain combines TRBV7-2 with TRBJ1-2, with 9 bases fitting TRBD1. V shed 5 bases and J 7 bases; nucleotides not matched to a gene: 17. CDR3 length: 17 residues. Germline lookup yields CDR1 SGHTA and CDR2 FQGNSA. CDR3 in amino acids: CASSERYTGGGKGGYTF. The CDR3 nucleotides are TGTGCCAGCAGCGAGCGTTACACAGGGGGCGGGAAGGGTGGCTACACCTTC.

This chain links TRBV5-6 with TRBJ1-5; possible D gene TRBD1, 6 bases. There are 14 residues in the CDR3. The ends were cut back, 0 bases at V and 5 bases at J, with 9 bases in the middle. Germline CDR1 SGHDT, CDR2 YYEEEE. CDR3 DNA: TGTGCCAGCAGCTTGGTCTCAGGGGATCAGCCCCAGCATTTT. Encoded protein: CASSLVSGDQPQHF.

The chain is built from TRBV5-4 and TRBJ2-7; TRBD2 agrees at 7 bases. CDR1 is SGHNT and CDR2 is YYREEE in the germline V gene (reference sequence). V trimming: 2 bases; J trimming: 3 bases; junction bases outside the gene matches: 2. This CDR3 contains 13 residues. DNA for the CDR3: TGTGCCAGCAGCTTAGGACTAGACTACGAGCAGTACTTC. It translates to CASSLGLDYEQYF. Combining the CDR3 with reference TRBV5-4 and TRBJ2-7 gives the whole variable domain ETGVTQSPTHLIKTRGQQVTLRCSSQSGHNTVSWYQQALGQGPQFIFQYYREEENGRGNFPPRFSGLQFPNYSSELNVNALELDDSALYLCASSLGLDYEQYFGPGTRLTVT.

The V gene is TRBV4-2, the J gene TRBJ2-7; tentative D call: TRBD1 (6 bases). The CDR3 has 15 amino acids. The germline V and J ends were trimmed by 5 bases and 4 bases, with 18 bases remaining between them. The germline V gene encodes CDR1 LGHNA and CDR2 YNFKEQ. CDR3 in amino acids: CASSGEQGQGYEQYF. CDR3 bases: TGTGCCAGCAGCGGCGAGCAGGGGCAGGGATACGAGCAGTACTTC.

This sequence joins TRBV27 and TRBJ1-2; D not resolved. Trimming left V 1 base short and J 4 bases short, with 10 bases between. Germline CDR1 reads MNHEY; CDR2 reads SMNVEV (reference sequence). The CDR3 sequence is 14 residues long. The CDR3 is CASSLFAWSYGYTF. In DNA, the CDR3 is TGTGCCAGCAGTTTATTTGCCTGGAGCTATGGCTACACCTTC.

CDR3 nucleotides: TGTGCCAGCAGTCCCCCGGTCAGGGGTGGGATGAACACTGAAGCTTTCTTT. It encodes CASSPPVRGGMNTEAFF. The chain combines TRBV27 with TRBJ1-1; possibly TRBD1 for D (6 bases). Germline V gives CDR1 MNHEY, CDR2 SMNVEV (reference sequence). V was clipped by 5 bases and J by 0 bases, with 19 bases between them. The CDR3 loop spans 17 amino acids.

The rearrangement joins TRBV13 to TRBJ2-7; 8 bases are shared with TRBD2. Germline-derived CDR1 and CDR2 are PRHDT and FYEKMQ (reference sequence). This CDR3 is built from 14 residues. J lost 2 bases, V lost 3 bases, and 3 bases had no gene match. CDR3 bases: TGTGCCAGCAGCTTTCGGGGGGGTCCCTACGAGCAGTACTTC. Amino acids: CASSFRGGPYEQYF.

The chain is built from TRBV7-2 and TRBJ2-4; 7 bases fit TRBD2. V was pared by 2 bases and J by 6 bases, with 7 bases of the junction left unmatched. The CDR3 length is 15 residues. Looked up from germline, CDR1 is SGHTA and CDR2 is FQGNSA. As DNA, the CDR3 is TGTGCCAGCAGCTTAACGGCGGGAGCGCTAAACATTCAGTACTTC. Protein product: CASSLTAGALNIQYF.

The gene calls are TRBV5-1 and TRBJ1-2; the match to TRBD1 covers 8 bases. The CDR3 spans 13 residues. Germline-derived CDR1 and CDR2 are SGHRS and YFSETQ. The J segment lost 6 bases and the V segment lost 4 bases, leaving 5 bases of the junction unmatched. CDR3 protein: CASSAQTGDGYTF. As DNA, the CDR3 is TGCGCCAGCAGCGCACAGACAGGGGATGGCTACACCTTC.

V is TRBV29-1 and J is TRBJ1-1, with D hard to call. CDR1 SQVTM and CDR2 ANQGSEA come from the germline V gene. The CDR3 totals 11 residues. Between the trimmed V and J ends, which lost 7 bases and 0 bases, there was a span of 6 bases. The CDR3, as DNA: TGCAGCGCCCCCGTGAACACTGAAGCTTTCTTT. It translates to CSAPVNTEAFF.

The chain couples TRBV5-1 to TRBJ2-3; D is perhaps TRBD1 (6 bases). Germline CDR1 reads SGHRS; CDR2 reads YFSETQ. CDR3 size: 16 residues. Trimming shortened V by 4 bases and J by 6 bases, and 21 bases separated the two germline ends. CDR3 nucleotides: TGCGCCAGCAGCGTGGGACAAGGTTTAAGTTTGGATACGCAGTATTTT. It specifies CASSVGQGLSLDTQYF.

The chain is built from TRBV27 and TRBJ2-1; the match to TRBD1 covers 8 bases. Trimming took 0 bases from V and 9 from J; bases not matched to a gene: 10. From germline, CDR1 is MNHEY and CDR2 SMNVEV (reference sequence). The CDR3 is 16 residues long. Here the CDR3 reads CASSLSPAQGDGEQFF. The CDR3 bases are TGTGCCAGCAGTTTATCCCCCGCACAGGGGGACGGTGAGCAGTTCTTC.

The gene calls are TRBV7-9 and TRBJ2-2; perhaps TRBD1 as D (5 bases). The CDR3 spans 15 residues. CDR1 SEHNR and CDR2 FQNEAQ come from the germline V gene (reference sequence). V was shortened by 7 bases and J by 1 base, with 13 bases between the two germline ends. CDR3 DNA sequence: TGTGCCAGCACCGGACCGACAGTGAACACCGGGGAGCTGTTTTTT. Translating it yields CASTGPTVNTGELFF.